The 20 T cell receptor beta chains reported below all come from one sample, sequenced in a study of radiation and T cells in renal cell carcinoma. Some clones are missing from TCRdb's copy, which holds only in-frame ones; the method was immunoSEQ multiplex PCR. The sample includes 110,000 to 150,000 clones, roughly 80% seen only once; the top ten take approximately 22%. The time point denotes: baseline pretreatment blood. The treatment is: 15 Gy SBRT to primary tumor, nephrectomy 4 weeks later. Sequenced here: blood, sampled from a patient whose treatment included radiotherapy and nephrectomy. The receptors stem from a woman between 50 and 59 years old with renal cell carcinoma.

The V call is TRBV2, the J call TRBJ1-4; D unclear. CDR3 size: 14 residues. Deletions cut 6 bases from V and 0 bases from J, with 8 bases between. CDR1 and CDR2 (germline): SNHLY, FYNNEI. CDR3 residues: CASSPRSTNEKLFF. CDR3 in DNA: TGTGCCAGCAGCCCCCGATCAACTAATGAAAAACTGTTTTTT.

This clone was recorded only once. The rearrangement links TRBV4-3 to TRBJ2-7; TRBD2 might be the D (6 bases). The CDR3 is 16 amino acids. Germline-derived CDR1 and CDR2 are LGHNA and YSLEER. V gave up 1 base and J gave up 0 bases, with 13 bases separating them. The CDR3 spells CASSQGAGTLSYEQYF. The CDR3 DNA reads TGCGCCAGCAGCCAAGGGGCGGGGACGCTCTCCTACGAGCAGTACTTC.

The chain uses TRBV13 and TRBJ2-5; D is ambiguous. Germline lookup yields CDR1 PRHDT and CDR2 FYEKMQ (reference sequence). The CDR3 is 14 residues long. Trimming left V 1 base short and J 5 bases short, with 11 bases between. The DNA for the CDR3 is TGTGCCAGCAGCTTAGTGGCCACTGGGGAGACCCAGTACTTC. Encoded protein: CASSLVATGETQYF.

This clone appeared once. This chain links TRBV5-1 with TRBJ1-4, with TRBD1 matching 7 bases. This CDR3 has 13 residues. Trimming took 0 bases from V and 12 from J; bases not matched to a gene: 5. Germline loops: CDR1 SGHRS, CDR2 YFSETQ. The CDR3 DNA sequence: TGCGCCAGCAGCTTGGCCGGTCAGGGGGAACTGTTTTTT. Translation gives CASSLAGQGELFF.

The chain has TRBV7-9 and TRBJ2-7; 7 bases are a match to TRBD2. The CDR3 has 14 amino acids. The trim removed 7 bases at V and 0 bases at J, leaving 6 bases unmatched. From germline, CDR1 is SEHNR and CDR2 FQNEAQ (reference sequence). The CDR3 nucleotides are TGTGCCAGCACCCGGGGGGAATCCTCCTACGAGCAGTACTTC. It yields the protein CASTRGESSYEQYF.

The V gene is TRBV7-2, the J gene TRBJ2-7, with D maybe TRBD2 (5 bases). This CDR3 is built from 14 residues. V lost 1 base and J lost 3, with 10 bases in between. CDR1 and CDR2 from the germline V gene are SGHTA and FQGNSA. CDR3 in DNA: TGTGCCAGCAGCTTAGTTCCGGGGAGCTACGAGCAGTACTTC. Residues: CASSLVPGSYEQYF.

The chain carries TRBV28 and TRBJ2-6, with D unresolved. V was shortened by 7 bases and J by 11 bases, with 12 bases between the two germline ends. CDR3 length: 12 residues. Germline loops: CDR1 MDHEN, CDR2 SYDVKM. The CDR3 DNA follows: TGTGCCAGCAATGGTTTGTCCGACGTCCTGACTTTC. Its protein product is CASNGLSDVLTF.

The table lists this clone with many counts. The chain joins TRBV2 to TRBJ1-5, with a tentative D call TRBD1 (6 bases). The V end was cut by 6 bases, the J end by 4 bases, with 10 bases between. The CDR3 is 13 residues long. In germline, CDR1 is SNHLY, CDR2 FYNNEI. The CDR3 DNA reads TGTGCCAGCAGGTGGGACAAAAATCAGCCCCAGCATTTT. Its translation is CASRWDKNQPQHF.

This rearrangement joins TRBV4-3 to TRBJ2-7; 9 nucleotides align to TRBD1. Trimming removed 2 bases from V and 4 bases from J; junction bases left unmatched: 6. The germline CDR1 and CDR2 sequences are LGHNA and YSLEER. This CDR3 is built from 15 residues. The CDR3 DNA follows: TGCGCCAGCAGCCAACAACAGGGGGCGGGTTACGAGCAGTACTTC. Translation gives CASSQQQGAGYEQYF.

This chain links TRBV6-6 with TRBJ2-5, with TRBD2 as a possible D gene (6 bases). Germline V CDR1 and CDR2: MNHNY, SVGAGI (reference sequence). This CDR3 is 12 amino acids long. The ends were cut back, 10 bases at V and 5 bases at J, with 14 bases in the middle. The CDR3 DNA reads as TGTGCCACCAAATGGAGGGGTGAGACCCAGTACTTC. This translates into CATKWRGETQYF.

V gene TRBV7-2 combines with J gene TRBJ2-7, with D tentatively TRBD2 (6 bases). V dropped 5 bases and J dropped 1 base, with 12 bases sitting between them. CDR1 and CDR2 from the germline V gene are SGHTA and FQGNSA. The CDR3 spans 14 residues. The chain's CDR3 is CASSLTSSSYEQYF. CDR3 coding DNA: TGTGCCAGCAGCCTAACTAGCTCATCCTACGAGCAGTACTTC.

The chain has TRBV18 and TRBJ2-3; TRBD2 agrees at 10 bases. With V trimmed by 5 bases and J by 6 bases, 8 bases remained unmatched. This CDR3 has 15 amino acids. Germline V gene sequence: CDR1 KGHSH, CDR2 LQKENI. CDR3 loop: CASSSTSGALDTQYF. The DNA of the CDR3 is TGTGCCAGCTCAAGTACTAGCGGGGCCTTGGATACGCAGTATTTT. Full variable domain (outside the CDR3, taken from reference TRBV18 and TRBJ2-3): NAGVMQNPRHLVRRRGQEARLRCSPMKGHSHVYWYRQLPEEGLKFMVYLQKENIIDESGMPKERFSAEFPKEGPSILRIQQVVRGDSAAYFCASSSTSGALDTQYFGPGTRLTVL.

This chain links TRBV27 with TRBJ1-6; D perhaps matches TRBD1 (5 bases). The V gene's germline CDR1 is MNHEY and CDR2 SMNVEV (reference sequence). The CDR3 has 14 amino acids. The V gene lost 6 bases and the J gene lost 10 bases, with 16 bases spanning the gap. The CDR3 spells CASSPGRVESPLHF. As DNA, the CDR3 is TGTGCCAGCAGCCCCGGCAGGGTCGAGTCACCCCTCCACTTT.

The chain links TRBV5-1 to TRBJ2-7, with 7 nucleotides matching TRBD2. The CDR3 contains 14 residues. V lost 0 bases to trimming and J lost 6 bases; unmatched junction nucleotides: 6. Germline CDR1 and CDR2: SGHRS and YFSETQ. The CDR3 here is CASSLAREGSEQYF. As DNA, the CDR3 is TGCGCCAGCAGCTTGGCCAGGGAGGGCTCCGAGCAGTACTTC.

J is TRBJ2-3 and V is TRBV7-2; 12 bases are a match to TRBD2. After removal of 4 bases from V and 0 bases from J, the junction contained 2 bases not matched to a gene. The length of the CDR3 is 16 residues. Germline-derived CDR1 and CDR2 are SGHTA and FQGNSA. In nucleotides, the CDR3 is TGTGCCAGCAGCTATCTAGCGGGAGGGAGCACAGATACGCAGTATTTT. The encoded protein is CASSYLAGGSTDTQYF.

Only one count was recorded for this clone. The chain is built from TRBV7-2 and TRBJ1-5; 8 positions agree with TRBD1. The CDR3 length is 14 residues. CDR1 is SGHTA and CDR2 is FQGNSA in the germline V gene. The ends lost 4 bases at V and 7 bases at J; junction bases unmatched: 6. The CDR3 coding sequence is TGTGCCAGCAGCTACGACAGGGGAGGACAGCCCCAGCATTTT. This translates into CASSYDRGGQPQHF.

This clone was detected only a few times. The CDR3 protein is CASSVTSDVQDTQYF. The CDR3 nucleotides are TGTGCCAGCAGTGTTACTAGCGACGTGCAAGATACGCAGTATTTT. V usage is TRBV6-6 and J usage is TRBJ2-3, with 7 bases lining up with TRBD2. This CDR3 contains 15 residues. V shed 5 bases and J 5 bases; nucleotides not matched to a gene: 10. The germline gives CDR1 MNHNY, CDR2 SVGAGI (reference sequence).

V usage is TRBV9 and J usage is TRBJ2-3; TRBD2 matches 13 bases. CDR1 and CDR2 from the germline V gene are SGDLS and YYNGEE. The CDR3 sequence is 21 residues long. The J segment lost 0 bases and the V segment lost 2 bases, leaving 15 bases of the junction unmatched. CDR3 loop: CASSVPTRGLAGASSTDTQYF. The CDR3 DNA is TGTGCCAGCAGCGTTCCCACGAGAGGACTAGCGGGGGCCTCTAGCACAGATACGCAGTATTTT.

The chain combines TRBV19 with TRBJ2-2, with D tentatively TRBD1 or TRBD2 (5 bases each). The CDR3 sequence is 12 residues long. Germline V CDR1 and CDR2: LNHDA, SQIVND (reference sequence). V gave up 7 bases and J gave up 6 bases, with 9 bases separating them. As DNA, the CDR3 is TGTGCCAGTAAGAGGGGAGCCGGGGAGCTGTTTTTT. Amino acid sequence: CASKRGAGELFF.

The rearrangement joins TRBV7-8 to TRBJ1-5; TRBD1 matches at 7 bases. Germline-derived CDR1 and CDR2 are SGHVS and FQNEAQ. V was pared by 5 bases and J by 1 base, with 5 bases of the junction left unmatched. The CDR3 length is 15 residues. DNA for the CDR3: TGTGCCAGCAGCGACAGGGACCGAAGCAATCAGCCCCAGCATTTT. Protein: CASSDRDRSNQPQHF.